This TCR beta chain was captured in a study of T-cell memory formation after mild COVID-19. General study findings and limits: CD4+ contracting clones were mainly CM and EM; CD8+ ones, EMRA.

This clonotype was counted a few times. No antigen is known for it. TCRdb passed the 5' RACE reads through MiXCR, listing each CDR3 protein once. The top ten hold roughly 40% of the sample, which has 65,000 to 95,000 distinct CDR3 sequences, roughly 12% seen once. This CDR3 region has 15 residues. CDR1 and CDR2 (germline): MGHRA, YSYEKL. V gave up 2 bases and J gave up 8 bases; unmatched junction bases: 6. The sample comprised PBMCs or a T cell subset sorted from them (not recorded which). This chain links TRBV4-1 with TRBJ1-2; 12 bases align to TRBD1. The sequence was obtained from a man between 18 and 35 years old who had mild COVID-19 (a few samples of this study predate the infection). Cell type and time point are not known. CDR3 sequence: CASSQTGQGAWGYTF. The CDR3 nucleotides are TGCGCCAGCAGCCAAACGGGACAGGGGGCTTGGGGCTACACCTTC.